Given below is one T cell receptor (beta chain) in context. Its antigen is unknown. PCR used 60 Vbeta primers and 13 Jbeta primers. The table came from immunoSEQ multiplex PCR; TCRdb's copy has only in-frame clones and leaves some out. In the table there are over 40,000 clones, 60% to 70% of which are singletons. This sample was included in a study of cytomegalovirus exposure and HLA in healthy donors. Study results and caveats: CMV serostatus was the sole immune exposure information available.

The TCR comes from a man aged 55 to 69 in good health and CMV-seropositive. Specimen: PBMCs.

For the CDR3, the DNA is TGTGCCAGCAGTGAAGCGCGGACAGGGGTGGTGCATGGCTACACCTTC. It encodes CASSEARTGVVHGYTF. This rearrangement joins TRBV6-1 to TRBJ1-2; the match to TRBD1 covers 9 bases. Trimming removed 0 bases from V and 6 bases from J; junction bases left unmatched: 8. The CDR3 is 16 residues long. Germline CDR1 and CDR2: MNHNS and SASEGT.